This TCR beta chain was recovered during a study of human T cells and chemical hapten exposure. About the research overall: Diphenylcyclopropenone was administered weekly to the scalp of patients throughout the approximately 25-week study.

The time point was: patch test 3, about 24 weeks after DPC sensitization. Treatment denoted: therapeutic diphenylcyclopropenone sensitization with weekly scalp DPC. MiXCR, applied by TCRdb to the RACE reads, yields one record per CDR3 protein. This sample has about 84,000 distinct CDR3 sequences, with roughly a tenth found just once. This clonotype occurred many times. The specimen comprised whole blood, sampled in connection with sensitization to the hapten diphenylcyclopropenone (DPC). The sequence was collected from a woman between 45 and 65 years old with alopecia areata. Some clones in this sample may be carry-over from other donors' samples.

The CDR3 DNA is TGTGCCAGCAGTTCCCCCGGGACAGGGTACCAAGAGACCCAGTACTTC. Translating gives CASSSPGTGYQETQYF. The chain uses TRBV27 and TRBJ2-5; 9 bases are shared with TRBD1. CDR1 MNHEY and CDR2 SMNVEV come from the germline V gene (reference sequence). The CDR3 totals 16 residues. J gave up 0 bases and V 4 bases, and 6 bases lay outside the gene matches.